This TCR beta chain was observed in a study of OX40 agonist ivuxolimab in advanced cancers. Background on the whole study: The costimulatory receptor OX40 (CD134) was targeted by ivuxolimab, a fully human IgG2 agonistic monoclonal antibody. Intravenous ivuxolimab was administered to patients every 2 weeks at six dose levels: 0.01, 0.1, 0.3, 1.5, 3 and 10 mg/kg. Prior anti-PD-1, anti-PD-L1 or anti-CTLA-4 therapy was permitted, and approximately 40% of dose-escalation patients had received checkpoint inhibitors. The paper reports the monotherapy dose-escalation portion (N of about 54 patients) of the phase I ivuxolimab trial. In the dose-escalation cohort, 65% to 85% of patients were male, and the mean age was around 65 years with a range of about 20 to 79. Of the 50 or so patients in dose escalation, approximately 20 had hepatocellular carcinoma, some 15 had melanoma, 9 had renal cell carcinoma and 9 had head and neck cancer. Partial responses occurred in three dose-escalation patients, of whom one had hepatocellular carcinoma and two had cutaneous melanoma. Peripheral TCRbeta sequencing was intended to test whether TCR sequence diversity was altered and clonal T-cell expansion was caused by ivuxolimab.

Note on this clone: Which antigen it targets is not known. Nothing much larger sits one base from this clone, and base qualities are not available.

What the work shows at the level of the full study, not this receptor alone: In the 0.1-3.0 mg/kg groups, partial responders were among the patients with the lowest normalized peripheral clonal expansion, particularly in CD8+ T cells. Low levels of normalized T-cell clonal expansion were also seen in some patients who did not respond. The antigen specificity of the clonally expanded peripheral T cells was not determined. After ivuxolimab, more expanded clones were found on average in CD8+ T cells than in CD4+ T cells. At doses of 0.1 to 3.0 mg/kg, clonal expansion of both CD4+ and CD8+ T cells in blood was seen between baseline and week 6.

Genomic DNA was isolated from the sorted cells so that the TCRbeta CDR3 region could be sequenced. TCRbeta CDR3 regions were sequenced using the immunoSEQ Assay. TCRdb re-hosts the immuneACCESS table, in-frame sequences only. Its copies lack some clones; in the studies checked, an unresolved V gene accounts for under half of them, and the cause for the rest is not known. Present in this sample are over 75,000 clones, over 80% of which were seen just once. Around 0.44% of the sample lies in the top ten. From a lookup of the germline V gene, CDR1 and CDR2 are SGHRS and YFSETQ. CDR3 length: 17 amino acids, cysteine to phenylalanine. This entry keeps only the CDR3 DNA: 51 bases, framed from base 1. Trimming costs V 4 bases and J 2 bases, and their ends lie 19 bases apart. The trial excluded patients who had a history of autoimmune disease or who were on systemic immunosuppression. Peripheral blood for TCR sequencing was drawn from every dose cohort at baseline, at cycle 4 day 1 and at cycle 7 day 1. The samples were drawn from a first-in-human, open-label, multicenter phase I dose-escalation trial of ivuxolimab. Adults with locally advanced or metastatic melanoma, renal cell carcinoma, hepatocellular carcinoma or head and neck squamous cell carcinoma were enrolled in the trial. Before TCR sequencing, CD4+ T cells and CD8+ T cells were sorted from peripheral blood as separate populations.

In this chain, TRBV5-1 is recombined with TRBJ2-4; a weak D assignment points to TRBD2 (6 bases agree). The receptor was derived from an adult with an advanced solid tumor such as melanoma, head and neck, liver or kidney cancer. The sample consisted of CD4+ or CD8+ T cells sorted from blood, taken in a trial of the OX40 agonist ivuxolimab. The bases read TGCGCCAGCAGCAACAGCATTGGGGGGTTAACCAAAAACATTCAGTACTTC. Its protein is CASSNSIGGLTKNIQYF.